This entry lists 16 T cell receptor beta chains sequenced from one sample in a study of cytomegalovirus exposure and HLA in healthy donors. With 60 Vbeta and 13 Jbeta primers, the PCR was carried out. TCRdb's copy holds only in-frame clones and misses some; the assay was immunoSEQ multiplex PCR. Of about 160,000 clones listed, around 80% are singletons. The specimen was PBMCs. The origin of the receptors is a man in his late teens or twenties in good health and CMV-seropositive.

The rearrangement joins TRBV6-1 to TRBJ2-3; a weak D match, TRBD2 (6 bases). This CDR3 spans 15 amino acids. V lost 2 bases and J 2 bases, leaving 11 bases between the germline ends. Germline-derived CDR1 and CDR2 are MNHNS and SASEGT. The CDR3 here is CASSEPRELTDTQYF. The CDR3 DNA reads TGTGCCAGCAGTGAACCGCGGGAACTCACAGATACGCAGTATTTT.

The chain uses TRBV11-3 and TRBJ2-2; 8 bases map to TRBD2. Germline V CDR1 and CDR2: SGHNT, YENEEA. The junction had 10 bases not matched to a gene; V was cut back by 3 bases and J by 10 bases. CDR3 length: 15 residues. As DNA, the CDR3 is TGTGCCAGCAGCTTTCGGACGGGAGGGCCGGAGGAGCTGTTTTTT. Amino acids: CASSFRTGGPEELFF.

This chain connects TRBV30 to TRBJ1-5, with unresolved D. The V gene lost 1 base and the J gene lost 0 bases, with 10 bases spanning the gap. The CDR3 length is 15 residues. Germline CDR1 GTSNPN, CDR2 SVGIG (reference sequence). The CDR3 sequence is CAWSGHPYSNQPQHF. CDR3 nucleotides: TGTGCCTGGAGTGGGCATCCTTATAGCAATCAGCCCCAGCATTTT.

This chain links TRBV30 with TRBJ2-1; 7 bases are shared with TRBD1. The CDR3 has 16 amino acids. The V and J ends lost 2 bases and 4 bases, in that order; junction bases with no gene match: 11. CDR1 is GTSNPN, CDR2 SVGIG, per germline (reference sequence). This CDR3 is CAWSPKTGKRYNEQFF. DNA of the CDR3: TGTGCCTGGAGTCCAAAGACAGGGAAGAGATACAATGAGCAGTTCTTC.

This clone occurred once. V is TRBV15 and J is TRBJ1-4; TRBD1 matches 10 bases. The CDR3 is 15 amino acids. In germline, CDR1 is LNHNV, CDR2 YYDKDF (reference sequence). Trimming removed 3 bases from V and 8 bases from J; junction bases left unmatched: 6. In nucleotides, the CDR3 is TGTGCCACCAGCAGGGGACAGGGGAATGCGGAAAAACTGTTTTTT. Translation gives CATSRGQGNAEKLFF.

This chain links TRBV4-1 with TRBJ2-3; D possibly corresponds to TRBD2 (6 bases). Trimming left V 3 bases short and J 4 bases short, with 14 bases between. CDR3 length equals 15 residues. Germline CDR1 and CDR2: MGHRA and YSYEKL. The CDR3 DNA is TGCGCCAGCAGCCATAACGGGGGATTTCCAGATACGCAGTATTTT. Protein product: CASSHNGGFPDTQYF.

V usage is TRBV6-5 and J usage is TRBJ1-6; possible D gene TRBD1, 5 bases. V was shortened by 7 bases and J by 5 bases, with 15 bases between the two germline ends. The CDR3 totals 15 residues. Germline V gene lookup returns CDR1 MNHEY and CDR2 SVGAGI. The CDR3 sequence is CASKQAWADNSPLHF. The CDR3 region has the DNA TGTGCCAGCAAACAGGCTTGGGCGGATAATTCACCCCTCCACTTT.

With regard to this clone: A read error may account for a junction end that differs from germline. The gene calls are TRBV7-9 and TRBJ1-4; D is uncertain. The CDR3 sequence is 15 residues long. Looked up from germline, CDR1 is SEHNR and CDR2 is FQNEAQ (reference sequence). CDR3 DNA: TGTTCCAGCAGCTTAGCGATCGGGGAGACGGAAAAACTGTTTTTT. Its protein product is CSSSLAIGETEKLFF.

This sequence joins TRBV11-2 and TRBJ1-2; 9 bases match TRBD1. The CDR3 contains 13 residues. V lost 4 bases and J lost 5; bases outside the gene matches: 2. Germline CDR1 SGHAT, CDR2 FQNNGV. This CDR3 is CASSYGTGYGYTF. The DNA for the CDR3 is TGTGCCAGCAGCTATGGGACAGGGTATGGCTACACCTTC.

This clone was seen only a few times. This chain joins TRBV5-6 and TRBJ1-1; a weak D match, TRBD1 (5 bases). This CDR3 comprises 14 residues. Deletions cut 2 bases from V and 5 bases from J, with 13 bases between. Germline-derived CDR1 and CDR2 are SGHDT and YYEEEE. Here the CDR3 reads CASSLFSDSTEAFF. The CDR3 nucleotides read TGTGCCAGCAGCTTATTCTCCGACAGTACTGAAGCTTTCTTT.

The chain uses TRBV4-2 and TRBJ2-3; 7 bases are shared with TRBD2. V was pared by 4 bases and J by 2 bases, with 15 bases of the junction left unmatched. Looked up from germline, CDR1 is LGHNA and CDR2 is YNFKEQ. The CDR3 loop spans 18 amino acids. This chain's CDR3 is CASSRILEAGSVTDTQYF. CDR3 nucleotide sequence: TGTGCCAGCAGCCGCATTTTGGAAGCGGGGTCTGTCACAGATACGCAGTATTTT.

This clone was recorded once. The V call is TRBV19, the J call TRBJ2-1; 9 bases map to TRBD1. The V gene's germline CDR1 is LNHDA and CDR2 SQIVND (reference sequence). The CDR3 covers 15 residues. Trimming cost V 4 bases and J 5 bases; bases outside gene matches: 6. CDR3 DNA: TGTGCCAGTAGTAAGTCCGGGACAGGGAACAATGAGCAGTTCTTC. It is translated as CASSKSGTGNNEQFF.

The chain combines TRBV4-3 with TRBJ1-1, with D uncertain. Trimming removed 3 bases from V and 4 bases from J, with 9 bases in between. The CDR3 extends over 13 amino acids. Germline CDR1 LGHNA, CDR2 YSLEER. CDR3 nucleotide sequence: TGCGCCAGCAGCCAGGTACAACGCACTGAAGCTTTCTTT. Translating gives CASSQVQRTEAFF.

The chain links TRBV5-5 to TRBJ1-1; tentative D call: TRBD1 (5 bases). The CDR3 totals 13 residues. Germline CDR1 reads SGHKS; CDR2 reads YYEKEE (reference sequence). V was pared by 1 base and J by 5 bases, with 9 bases between. The CDR3 spells CASSLQRTTEAFF. In DNA, the CDR3 is TGTGCCAGCAGCTTGCAAAGGACAACTGAAGCTTTCTTT.

This clone showed up just once. The V gene is TRBV5-4, the J gene TRBJ1-1; 8 bases line up with TRBD1. This CDR3 contains 15 residues. After removal of 4 bases from V and 3 bases from J, the junction contained 8 bases not matched to a gene. Germline values: CDR1 SGHNT, CDR2 YYREEE (reference sequence). The CDR3 spells CASSPQDRADTEAFF. The CDR3 DNA reads TGTGCCAGCAGCCCCCAGGACAGGGCTGACACTGAAGCTTTCTTT. The full variable domain, its missing parts supplied by reference TRBV5-4 and TRBJ1-1, is ETGVTQSPTHLIKTRGQQVTLRCSSQSGHNTVSWYQQALGQGPQFIFQYYREEENGRGNFPPRFSGLQFPNYSSELNVNALELDDSALYLCASSPQDRADTEAFFGQGTRLTVV.

The J gene is TRBJ2-5, the V gene TRBV10-3, with 7 bases identical to TRBD1. Looked up from germline, CDR1 is ENHRY and CDR2 is SYGVKD. After removal of 11 bases from V and 5 bases from J, the junction contained 17 bases not matched to a gene. The CDR3 is 15 residues long. The CDR3 here is CAGTTPEGGGETQYF. CDR3 DNA sequence: TGTGCCGGGACCACCCCCGAAGGGGGCGGGGAGACCCAGTACTTC.